Listed here are 27 T cell receptor beta chains from one sample, sequenced in a study of T cells in Graves' hyperthyroidism and ophthalmopathy. It was RNA transcripts that yielded the amplified TCR beta CDR3 regions. Carried out on the TCR CDR3, a first-round RT-PCR used the HTBI primer set. TCRdb fed the multiplex PCR reads into MiXCR, producing one record per CDR3 protein. The sample includes about 700,000 distinct CDR3 sequences, 13% to 15% seen only once; the top ten take around 9.6%. Sequenced input: blood. These receptors originate from a young woman with Graves' hyperthyroidism.

The V gene is TRBV5-1, the J gene TRBJ2-5; no clear D gene. Germline CDR1 SGHRS, CDR2 YFSETQ. V was trimmed by 1 base and J by 1 base, leaving 14 bases between them. This CDR3 comprises 16 residues. CDR3 DNA sequence: TGCGCCAGCAGCTTGCCCCCCGCCAGCCCCCAAGAGACCCAGTACTTC. The encoded protein is CASSLPPASPQETQYF.

V usage is TRBV20-1 and J usage is TRBJ1-1; no definite D call. CDR3 length: 14 amino acids. Between the trimmed V and J ends, which lost 2 bases and 0 bases, there was a span of 10 bases. CDR1 is DFQATT, CDR2 SNEGSKA, per germline (reference sequence). CDR3: CSARMGSLNTEAFF. CDR3 DNA sequence: TGCAGTGCTAGAATGGGATCATTGAACACTGAAGCTTTCTTT.

V gene TRBV2 combines with J gene TRBJ1-5; 10 positions agree with TRBD1. Germline CDR1 and CDR2: SNHLY and FYNNEI. With V trimmed by 6 bases and J by 11 bases, 13 bases remained unmatched. The length of the CDR3 is 15 residues. CDR3 nucleotides: TGTGCCAGCAGAAGGGACAGGGGATCGGTCGGGGCCCAGCATTTT. Encoded protein: CASRRDRGSVGAQHF.

This clonotype appeared many times. The rearrangement links TRBV6-6 to TRBJ1-1; D is undetermined. Germline V gene data show CDR1 as MNHNY and CDR2 as SVGAGI (reference sequence). CDR3 length: 16 amino acids. The V end lost 0 bases, the J end lost 2 bases, and 13 bases lay between the germline ends. In nucleotides, the CDR3 is TGTGCCAGCAGTTACTCCGTCGGCCGCCTAAACACTGAAGCTTTCTTT. It translates to CASSYSVGRLNTEAFF.

The chain is built from TRBV9 and TRBJ2-1; TRBD2 aligns across 9 bases. The CDR3 extends over 16 amino acids. Germline V gene lookup returns CDR1 SGDLS and CDR2 YYNGEE. Unmatched junction bases numbered 7, after V lost 0 bases and J lost 6 bases. The CDR3 DNA is TGTGCCAGCAGCGTAGACTTCGGGACTAGCCTCAATGAGCAGTTCTTC. The encoded protein is CASSVDFGTSLNEQFF.

V usage is TRBV18 and J usage is TRBJ2-7; 8 nucleotides align to TRBD2. The CDR3 extends over 17 amino acids. The germline gives CDR1 KGHSH, CDR2 LQKENI. The ends lost 3 bases at V and 5 bases at J; junction bases unmatched: 15. CDR3: CASSPQVGLAGPHEQYF. For the CDR3, the DNA is TGTGCCAGCTCACCCCAGGTGGGTCTAGCGGGCCCCCACGAGCAGTACTTC.

The chain has TRBV28 and TRBJ1-5, with D perhaps matching TRBD1 (6 bases). The CDR3 totals 16 residues. Germline-derived CDR1 and CDR2 are MDHEN and SYDVKM. The V and J ends lost 2 bases and 5 bases respectively, with 16 bases between them. The CDR3 sequence is CASSLLRGGWYQPQHF. The CDR3 DNA is TGTGCCAGCAGTTTACTGAGAGGGGGTTGGTATCAGCCCCAGCATTTT.

The sample holds many counts of this clonotype. The chain couples TRBV20-1 to TRBJ2-1; D possibly uses TRBD1 or TRBD2 (5 bases each). The germline CDR1 and CDR2 sequences are DFQATT and SNEGSKA (reference sequence). Trimming stripped 7 bases from V and 4 bases from J, with 23 bases between. The CDR3 sequence is 16 residues long. In DNA, the CDR3 is TGCAGTGTCAGGGACCAGATGATAGCGCTATACAATGAGCAGTTCTTC. Encoded protein: CSVRDQMIALYNEQFF.

This clonotype was counted only a few times. CDR3 DNA sequence: TGTGCCAGCAGCCCCCCCCCGGGGGGGAACTATGGCTACACCTTC. Translation gives CASSPPPGGNYGYTF. The chain recombines TRBV7-9 with TRBJ1-2, with D possibly being TRBD1 (5 bases). With 5 bases removed from V and 2 bases from J, the gap between germline ends came to 15 bases. Germline V gene sequence: CDR1 SEHNR, CDR2 FQNEAQ (reference sequence). There are 15 residues in the CDR3. The complete variable domain, with remaining parts taken from reference TRBV7-9 and TRBJ1-2, reads DTGVSQNPRHKITKRGQNVTFRCDPISEHNRLYWYRQTLGQGPEFLTYFQNEAQLEKSRLLSDRFSAERPKGSFSTLEIQRTEQGDSAMYLCASSPPPGGNYGYTFGSGTRLTVV.

This clonotype was observed many times. The rearrangement links TRBV28 to TRBJ1-6; 7 bases are shared with TRBD1. CDR1 and CDR2 (germline): MDHEN, SYDVKM. Losses at the gene ends were 6 bases for V and 9 bases for J; bases not matched to a gene: 8. The CDR3 contains 14 residues. The DNA of the CDR3 is TGTGCCAGCAGCCCCGGCGACAGGGTTTCACCCCTCCACTTT. Its translation: CASSPGDRVSPLHF. Using reference TRBV28 and TRBJ1-6 for the parts outside the CDR3, the full variable domain is DVKVTQSSRYLVKRTGEKVFLECVQDMDHENMFWYRQDPGLGLRLIYFSYDVKMKEKGDIPEGYSVSREKKERFSLILESASTNQTSMYLCASSPGDRVSPLHFGNGTRLTVT.

The chain joins TRBV20-1 to TRBJ2-7; weak D call: TRBD1 (6 bases). Germline CDR1 reads DFQATT; CDR2 reads SNEGSKA (reference sequence). The CDR3 totals 14 residues. V lost 3 bases and J 3 bases, leaving 15 bases between the germline ends. The CDR3 spells CSARAGTNRYEQYF. CDR3 nucleotide sequence: TGCAGTGCTAGGGCCGGGACAAACCGCTACGAGCAGTACTTC.

This chain uses TRBV6-1 with TRBJ2-3; D is ambiguous. The CDR3 is made up of 15 amino acids. The germline V gene encodes CDR1 MNHNS and CDR2 SASEGT. V shed 6 bases and J shed 6 bases, with 19 bases lying between them. The CDR3 sequence: CASSPTNFFEDTQYF. CDR3 bases: TGTGCCAGCAGCCCGACCAACTTCTTTGAGGATACGCAGTATTTT.

In its sample, this clonotype was seen a few times. This chain joins TRBV3-1 and TRBJ2-5, with 10 bases that match TRBD2. This CDR3 contains 18 residues. Germline CDR1 and CDR2: LGHDT and YNNKEL (reference sequence). J lost 5 bases, V lost 1 base, and 13 bases had no gene match. Written as DNA, the CDR3 is TGTGCCAGCAGCCAAGCGGGAGGTCTAGCGGGAGTATGGGAGACCCAGTACTTC. Amino acids: CASSQAGGLAGVWETQYF.

This clonotype has ten or more counts. The chain has TRBV20-1 and TRBJ2-5; D is perhaps TRBD2 (6 bases). Germline assignment: CDR1 DFQATT and CDR2 SNEGSKA (reference sequence). The CDR3 has 15 amino acids. V lost 0 bases to trimming and J lost 5 bases, with 16 bases between them. CDR3 nucleotide sequence: TGCAGTGCTAGAGATATACGGGGGATCATGGAGACCCAGTACTTC. It encodes CSARDIRGIMETQYF.

The genes are TRBV2 and TRBJ2-1, with 11 bases aligning to TRBD2. After removal of 3 bases from V and 7 bases from J, the junction contained 5 bases not matched to a gene. Germline V gene lookup returns CDR1 SNHLY and CDR2 FYNNEI. The CDR3 runs to 15 residues. CDR3 nucleotide sequence: TGTGCCAGCAGTGAGGGGGGACTAGCGGCGAATGAGCAGTTCTTC. As protein: CASSEGGLAANEQFF.

The rearrangement links TRBV12-3 or TRBV12-4 to TRBJ1-1; D unresolved. The ends were cut back, 3 bases at V and 0 bases at J, with 11 bases in the middle. This CDR3 is built from 15 residues. DNA of the CDR3: TGTGCCAGCAGTTTTGAGGGCCGAATGAACACTGAAGCTTTCTTT. It encodes CASSFEGRMNTEAFF.

The chain recombines TRBV13 with TRBJ2-7; 8 bases map to TRBD2. This CDR3 region has 16 residues. The germline gives CDR1 PRHDT, CDR2 FYEKMQ (reference sequence). Losses at the gene ends were 5 bases for V and 3 bases for J; bases not matched to a gene: 12. In nucleotides, the CDR3 is TGTGCCAGCAGCCCTATACCGGGACTAGGAGACTACGAGCAGTACTTC. Translated, it gives CASSPIPGLGDYEQYF. Full variable domain (remainder filled in from reference TRBV13 and TRBJ2-7): AAGVIQSPRHLIKEKRETATLKCYPIPRHDTVYWYQQGPGQDPQFLISFYEKMQSDKGSIPDRFSAQQFSDYHSELNMSSLELGDSALYFCASSPIPGLGDYEQYFGPGTRLTVT.

This clonotype turned up a few times. V usage is TRBV9 and J usage is TRBJ2-1; no clear D. Germline V CDR1 and CDR2: SGDLS, YYNGEE. V dropped 3 bases and J dropped 4 bases, with 14 bases sitting between them. The CDR3 loop spans 15 amino acids. The CDR3 is CASSAQTRVYNEQFF. Written as DNA, the CDR3 is TGTGCCAGCAGCGCCCAGACAAGGGTATACAATGAGCAGTTCTTC.

This clonotype was detected ten times or more. The chain employs TRBV30 and TRBJ1-2; a possible D gene is TRBD1 (5 bases). This CDR3 comprises 14 residues. Between the trimmed V and J ends, which lost 1 base and 4 bases, there was a span of 13 bases. CDR1 and CDR2 (germline): GTSNPN, SVGIG (reference sequence). DNA of the CDR3: TGTGCCTGGAGTGGCCAGGGAGTGGGCTATGGCTACACCTTC. Its translation is CAWSGQGVGYGYTF.

This clonotype came up a few times. This sequence joins TRBV13 and TRBJ2-7, with D perhaps matching TRBD2 (6 bases). Germline lookup yields CDR1 PRHDT and CDR2 FYEKMQ (reference sequence). This CDR3 has 14 residues. The V end was cut by 3 bases, the J end by 6 bases, with 15 bases between. In DNA, the CDR3 is TGTGCCAGCAGCTTTAACGGGAGAATGGGCGAGCAGTACTTC. This encodes CASSFNGRMGEQYF.

In its sample, this clonotype was seen many times. The chain links TRBV12-3 or TRBV12-4 to TRBJ2-1; TRBD2 agrees at 13 bases. The CDR3 is 16 residues long. V was pared by 1 base and J by 10 bases, with 7 bases of the junction left unmatched. The chain's CDR3 is CASSLGGRTSGSEQFF. The CDR3 DNA follows: TGTGCCAGCAGTTTAGGGGGTAGGACTAGCGGGAGCGAGCAGTTCTTC.

V and J are TRBV11-3 and TRBJ2-2; 9 bases align to TRBD1. Per germline, CDR1 SGHNT and CDR2 YENEEA. The CDR3 is 15 amino acids. With V trimmed by 6 bases and J by 4 bases, 6 bases remained unmatched. CDR3 DNA: TGTGCCAGCAGTCCTCCGGGACAGGGCACCGGGGAGCTGTTTTTT. Protein: CASSPPGQGTGELFF.

This clonotype was observed at least ten times. The CDR3 spells CASSTRTSGSTDTQYF. CDR3 in DNA: TGTGCCAGCAGTACCAGGACTAGCGGGAGCACAGATACGCAGTATTTT. The chain has TRBV12-3 or TRBV12-4 and TRBJ2-3; 11 positions agree with TRBD2. V shed 5 bases and J 0 bases; nucleotides not matched to a gene: 4. The CDR3 is 16 residues long.

CDR3 sequence reads: CAGGQPSAEAFF. In DNA, the CDR3 is TGTGCCGGAGGACAGCCGTCGGCAGAAGCTTTCTTT. The chain carries TRBV28 and TRBJ1-1, with a tentative D call TRBD1 (6 bases). The CDR3 runs to 12 residues. The germline V gene encodes CDR1 MDHEN and CDR2 SYDVKM. Deletions cut 11 bases from V and 8 bases from J, with 18 bases between. Together with reference TRBV28 and TRBJ1-1, the CDR3 gives the full variable domain: DVKVTQSSRYLVKRTGEKVFLECVQDMDHENMFWYRQDPGLGLRLIYFSYDVKMKEKGDIPEGYSVSREKKERFSLILESASTNQTSMYLCAGGQPSAEAFFGQGTRLTVV.

This clonotype was observed at least ten times. The chain has TRBV27 and TRBJ1-1, with D unresolved. Between the trimmed V and J ends, which lost 8 bases and 2 bases, there was a span of 12 bases. Per the germline V gene, CDR1 is MNHEY and CDR2 is SMNVEV (reference sequence). The CDR3 extends over 13 amino acids. CDR3 protein: CASRFGDNTEAFF. The CDR3 DNA reads as TGTGCCAGCCGCTTTGGGGATAACACTGAAGCTTTCTTT.

This clonotype was seen a handful of times. The V gene is TRBV9, the J gene TRBJ2-1, with 9 nucleotides matching TRBD1. The germline V gene has CDR1 SGDLS and CDR2 YYNGEE. CDR3 length: 17 residues. The junction had 10 bases not matched to a gene; V was cut back by 0 bases and J by 6 bases. In nucleotides, the CDR3 is TGTGCCAGCAGCGTAGTATCCGTTCGGACAGGGGTCAATGAGCAGTTCTTC. Protein sequence: CASSVVSVRTGVNEQFF.

This clonotype was counted ten times or more. The CDR3 DNA reads as TGTGCCATCAGTGAGCGGCTAGCGGGAGCCTCCGGGGGCAATGAGCAGTTCTTC. This codes for CAISERLAGASGGNEQFF. V is TRBV10-3 and J is TRBJ2-1, with 10 bases aligning to TRBD2. This CDR3 contains 18 residues. After removal of 2 bases from V and 6 bases from J, the junction contained 13 bases not matched to a gene. Germline V lookup: CDR1 ENHRY, CDR2 SYGVKD.